These T cell receptor beta chains were read from a single sample in a study of T cell repertoires in cytomegalovirus infection. Via MiXCR, TCRdb re-called the reads, giving one row per CDR3 protein. The sample lists roughly 54,000 distinct CDR3 sequences, 25% to 40% seen once, with around three quarters in the top ten. These receptors' targets are unknown. Sequencing input: PBMCs, sequenced either directly or after in vitro stimulation (not recorded which). The receptors were gathered from a human donor in good health (CMV status not recorded). Some clones in this sample may be carry-over from other donors' samples. The CDR3 runs from the conserved cysteine through the conserved F or W.

TRBV7-2	TRBJ2-3	CASSLVGGRRTDTQYF
TRBV20-1	TRBJ2-7	CSARSGGPREQYF
TRBV4-1	TRBJ1-4	CASSLLGGEKLFF
TRBV28	TRBJ2-1	CASTIQGAHNEQFF
TRBV5-1	TRBJ2-1	CASSLELFNNEQFF
TRBV6-2/TRBV6-3	TRBJ2-3	CASSTPLTTDTQYF
TRBV24-1	TRBJ2-1	CATSDSSSGTGGYNEQFF
TRBV20-1	TRBJ2-5	CSAGEAARNQETQYF
TRBV14	TRBJ1-4	CASSQFAGPTNEKLFF
TRBV7-2	TRBJ1-3	CASSLAQGGRGNTIYF
TRBV2	TRBJ2-2	CASSRLAGGTGELFF
TRBV6-1	TRBJ2-7	CASVGHGAIREQYF
TRBV4-3	TRBJ2-4	CASSQGKGNIQYF
TRBV11-2	TRBJ2-7	CASSPNYGQYF
TRBV19	TRBJ1-5	CASNPPGEAQPQHF
TRBV11-2	TRBJ2-5	CASSLTSGRALGETQYF
TRBV15	TRBJ1-1	CATSRDRTGGWAFF
TRBV6-1	TRBJ2-3	CASTAASKSTDTQYF
TRBV12-3/TRBV12-4	TRBJ1-1	CASRTGPEAFF
TRBV7-8	TRBJ2-5	CASSPTSGGAWKTQYF
TRBV7-2	TRBJ2-5	CASSLIFGGGPGETQYF
TRBV7-2	TRBJ2-1	CASSFSGQGYNEQFF
TRBV19	TRBJ1-2	CASSMGGLPNYGYTF
TRBV7-6	TRBJ2-6	CASSSGVRGVAGANVLTF
TRBV12-3/TRBV12-4	TRBJ2-1	CASSPMGSYNEQFF
TRBV7-6	TRBJ2-7	CASSARQGSYEQYF
TRBV6-2/TRBV6-3	TRBJ2-1	CASSYSPYQGQFF
TRBV30	TRBJ2-1	CAWSGTSGSNEQFF
TRBV20-1	TRBJ2-7	CSARLSSAGEQYF
TRBV24-1	TRBJ2-3	CATKGPRITDTQYF
TRBV7-6	TRBJ2-3	CASSLFRGGGDTQYF